This is a list of T cell receptor beta chains from one sample in a study of beta chain features in type 1 diabetes. Profiling relied on immunoSEQ multiplex PCR, and the TCRdb table lists in-frame clones only, not all of them. The sample has roughly 450,000 clones; approximately 14% are singletons. The specimen was naive CD4+ T cells from blood. Source of these receptors: a man under 40 in good health. Each CDR3 is given with its conserved first and last residue. A D gene is named only where the DNA matches it firmly. The size of a clone is reported for some rows only, either as once, few or many, or as a class for expanded clones.

D gene: TRBD1; clone size: NA; J gene: TRBJ2-1; V gene: TRBV2; CDR3 DNA: TGTGCCAGCGCAGGGGGCGGGAATGAGCAGTTCTTC; CDR3 protein: CASAGGGNEQFF
D gene: TRBD1; clone size: NA; J gene: TRBJ1-1; V gene: TRBV14; CDR3 DNA: TGTGCCAGCAGCCAAATTAAGAGACAGGGGAGGACTGAAGCTTTCTTT; CDR3 protein: CASSQIKRQGRTEAFF
D gene: TRBD2; clone size: NA; J gene: TRBJ2-1; V gene: TRBV14; CDR3 DNA: TGTGCCAGCAGCCTAGGACTAGCGGGAGGATCTGAGCAGTTCTTC; CDR3 protein: CASSLGLAGGSEQFF
D gene: NA; clone size: NA; J gene: TRBJ2-7; V gene: TRBV9; CDR3 DNA: TGTGCCAGCAGCGTAGACGAAGTAGTCCACGAGCAGTACTTC; CDR3 protein: CASSVDEVVHEQYF
D gene: NA; clone size: NA; J gene: TRBJ1-1; V gene: TRBV19; CDR3 DNA: TGTGCCAGTAGTATAGACGGTCTGATGAACACTGAAGCTTTCTTT; CDR3 protein: CASSIDGLMNTEAFF
D gene: NA; clone size: few; J gene: TRBJ1-1; V gene: TRBV25-1; CDR3 DNA: TGTGCCAGCAGTGACAGGACGAGGACTGAAGCTTTCTTT; CDR3 protein: CASSDRTRTEAFF
D gene: TRBD1; clone size: few; J gene: TRBJ2-7; V gene: TRBV6-6; CDR3 DNA: TGTGCCAGCAGCCCCCCCTCGGCAGGGGGCTACGAGCAGTACTTC; CDR3 protein: CASSPPSAGGYEQYF
D gene: NA; clone size: NA; J gene: TRBJ2-1; V gene: TRBV7-9; CDR3 DNA: TGTGCCAGCAGCTGGGGCGATGAGCAGTTCTTC; CDR3 protein: CASSWGDEQFF
D gene: TRBD2; clone size: few; J gene: TRBJ2-7; V gene: TRBV5-6; CDR3 DNA: TGTGCCAGCAGCTTGGCGTCTAGCGGCGAGCAGTACTTC; CDR3 protein: CASSLASSGEQYF
D gene: NA; clone size: few; J gene: TRBJ1-3; V gene: TRBV30; CDR3 DNA: TGTGCCTGGACGTTCGGAGCGTCCTCTGGAAACACCATATATTTT; CDR3 protein: CAWTFGASSGNTIYF
D gene: NA; clone size: NA; J gene: TRBJ2-6; V gene: TRBV29-1; CDR3 DNA: TGCAGCGTTGAAACACCGAGCTCTGGGGCCAACGTCCTGACTTTC; CDR3 protein: CSVETPSSGANVLTF
D gene: TRBD1; clone size: NA; J gene: TRBJ1-4; V gene: TRBV13; CDR3 DNA: TGTGCCAGCAGCACCGGGCACAGGGGATCCGAAAAACTGTTTTTT; CDR3 protein: CASSTGHRGSEKLFF
D gene: NA; clone size: few; J gene: TRBJ2-7; V gene: TRBV7-6; CDR3 DNA: TGTGCCAGCAGCTTAGCAGGTGAGGCGGCCTACGAGCAGTACTTC; CDR3 protein: CASSLAGEAAYEQYF
D gene: NA; clone size: NA; J gene: TRBJ2-5; V gene: TRBV4-2; CDR3 DNA: TGTGCCAGCAGCCAGGGGGCTTGGGTGGAGACCCAGTACTTC; CDR3 protein: CASSQGAWVETQYF
D gene: TRBD2; clone size: NA; J gene: TRBJ2-1; V gene: TRBV19; CDR3 DNA: TGTGCCAGTAGCGGACTAGCGGGAGGCAATGAGCAGTTCTTC; CDR3 protein: CASSGLAGGNEQFF
D gene: TRBD1; clone size: few; J gene: TRBJ2-5; V gene: TRBV7-2; CDR3 DNA: TGTGCCAGCAGCTTCCTGACAGGGAGAGGGCGAGAGACCCAGTACTTC; CDR3 protein: CASSFLTGRGRETQYF
D gene: NA; clone size: NA; J gene: TRBJ1-2; V gene: TRBV30; CDR3 DNA: TGTGCCTGGAGTCTACGGTACTATGGCTACACCTTC; CDR3 protein: CAWSLRYYGYTF